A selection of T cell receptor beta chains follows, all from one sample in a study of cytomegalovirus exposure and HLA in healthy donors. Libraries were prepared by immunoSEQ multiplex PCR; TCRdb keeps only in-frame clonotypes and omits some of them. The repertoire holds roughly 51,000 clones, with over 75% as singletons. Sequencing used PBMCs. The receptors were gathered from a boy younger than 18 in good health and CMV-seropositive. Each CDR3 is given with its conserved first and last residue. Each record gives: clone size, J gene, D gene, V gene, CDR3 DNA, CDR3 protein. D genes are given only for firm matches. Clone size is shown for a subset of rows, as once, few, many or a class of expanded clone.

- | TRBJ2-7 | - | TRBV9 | TGTGCCAGCGGGGAGCACGAGCAGTACTTC | CASGEHEQYF
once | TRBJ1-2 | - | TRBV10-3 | TGTGCCATCAGTGATCCGACAGGATTCTATGGCTACACCTTC | CAISDPTGFYGYTF
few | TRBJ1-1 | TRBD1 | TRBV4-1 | TGCGCCAGCAGCCAAGCAGACAGGGCAGGTGAAGCTTTCTTT | CASSQADRAGEAFF
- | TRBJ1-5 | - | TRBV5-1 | TGCGCCAGCAGCTTATGGGGGGAGAGCAATCAGCCCCAGCATTTT | CASSLWGESNQPQHF
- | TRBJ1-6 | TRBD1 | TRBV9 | TGTGCCAGCAGCCCCCCAGAAGGCACCGACAGGGGTGAATCACCCCTCCACTTT | CASSPPEGTDRGESPLHF
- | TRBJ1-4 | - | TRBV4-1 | TGCGCCAGCAGCCTTCAATTCGGTGAAAAACTGTTTTTT | CASSLQFGEKLFF
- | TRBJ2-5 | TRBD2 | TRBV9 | TGTGCCAGCAGCGGGAGAGAGCGGGCTAGCGGGGTAGAGACCCAGTACTTC | CASSGRERASGVETQYF
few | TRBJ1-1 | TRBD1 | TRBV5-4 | TGTGCCAGCAGCTTAGGACAGGGGGCTGAAGCTTTCTTT | CASSLGQGAEAFF
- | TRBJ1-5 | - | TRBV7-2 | TGTGCCAGCAGCGTAACAGGTCAGCCCCAGCATTTT | CASSVTGQPQHF
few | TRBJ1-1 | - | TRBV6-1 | TGTGCCAGCCGAAGAGGCACTGAAGCTTTCTTT | CASRRGTEAFF
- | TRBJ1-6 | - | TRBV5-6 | TGTGCCAGCAGCCCCTATCCGACAGTCAATTCACCCCTCCACTTT | CASSPYPTVNSPLHF
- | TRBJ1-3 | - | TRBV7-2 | TGTGCCAGCAGCACACAGTCCGTCTCTGGAAACACCATATATTTT | CASSTQSVSGNTIYF
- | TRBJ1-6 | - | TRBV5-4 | TGTGCCAGCAGCCCCAGTACAGGCTCTAATTCACCCCTCCACTTT | CASSPSTGSNSPLHF
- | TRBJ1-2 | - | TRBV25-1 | TGTGCCAGCCCCCCCGAGATCTATGGCTACACCTTC | CASPPEIYGYTF
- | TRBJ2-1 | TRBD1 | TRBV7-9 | TGTGCCACCCCATCTGCAGGGGGTAGTTACAATGAGCAGTTCTTC | CATPSAGGSYNEQFF